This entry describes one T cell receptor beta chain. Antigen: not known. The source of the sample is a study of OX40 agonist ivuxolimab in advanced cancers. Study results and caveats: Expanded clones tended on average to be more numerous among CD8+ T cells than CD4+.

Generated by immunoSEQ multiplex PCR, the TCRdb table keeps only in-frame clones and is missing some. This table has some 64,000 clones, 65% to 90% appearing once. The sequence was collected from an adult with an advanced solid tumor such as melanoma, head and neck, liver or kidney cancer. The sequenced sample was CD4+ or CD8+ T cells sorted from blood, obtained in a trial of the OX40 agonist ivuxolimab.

The CDR3 is CASSGFYGYTF. In DNA form, the CDR3 reads TGTGCCAGTAGTGGGTTCTATGGCTACACCTTC. This chain joins TRBV19 and TRBJ1-2; D not certain. The CDR3 sequence is 11 residues long. Trimming stripped 5 bases from V and 4 bases from J, with 5 bases between. CDR1 and CDR2 (germline): LNHDA, SQIVND (reference sequence).